A selection of T cell receptor beta chains follows, all from one sample in a study of cytomegalovirus exposure and HLA in healthy donors. Clones were sequenced by immunoSEQ multiplex PCR, and TCRdb holds only the in-frame ones, with some missing. The repertoire holds roughly 68,000 clones, 80% to 90% seen once, with around 1.8% in the top ten. What was sequenced was PBMCs. The receptors stem from a woman between 18 and 30 years old in good health and CMV-seronegative. CDR3s include the opening cysteine and the closing phenylalanine or tryptophan. The order of the fields is clone size, V gene, J gene, D gene, CDR3 DNA, CDR3 protein. The D gene is left open where the match is weak. Not every row has a clone size; where given, it reads once, few, many or a size class.

-	TRBV6-1	TRBJ1-1	TRBD1	TGTGCCAGCAGTGAGGACAGGGTTGGAACTGAAGCTTTCTTT	CASSEDRVGTEAFF
-	TRBV11-2	TRBJ2-7	-	TGTGCCAGCAGCTTAGCCCCAAGGGGCGAGCAGTACTTC	CASSLAPRGEQYF
-	TRBV19	TRBJ2-2	-	TGTGCCAGTAGTATTTCGCTTCGGTACACCGGGGAGCTGTTTTTT	CASSISLRYTGELFF
once	TRBV5-5	TRBJ2-5	-	TGTGCCAGCAGCTTGGTTAGGGGTCAGGAGACCCAGTACTTC	CASSLVRGQETQYF
-	TRBV7-2	TRBJ2-5	TRBD1	TGTGCCAGCAGCTTAGAAACAGGGGGGGAGACCCAGTACTTC	CASSLETGGETQYF
-	TRBV7-9	TRBJ1-1	TRBD1	TGTGCCAGCGGGACAGGGTTAGCTTTCTTT	CASGTGLAFF
-	TRBV19	TRBJ2-3	-	TGTGCCAGTTCCGGGTCCCGGTCAGATACGCAGTATTTT	CASSGSRSDTQYF
-	TRBV6-5	TRBJ2-7	-	TGTGCCAGCAGACTATCAGCGGAGGGCACCTACGAGCAGTACTTC	CASRLSAEGTYEQYF
-	TRBV18	TRBJ1-5	TRBD1	TGTGCCAGCTCACCCGTAACCCGCACGACAGGGGCGTTTGATCAGCCCCAGCATTTT	CASSPVTRTTGAFDQPQHF
-	TRBV9	TRBJ2-5	TRBD1	TGTGCCAGCAGCCCAATGAACAGGGGGCGGGCGGAGACCCAGTACTTC	CASSPMNRGRAETQYF
once	TRBV19	TRBJ1-5	-	TGTGCCAGTAGTGATCGACGGGGCAATCAGCCCCAGCATTTT	CASSDRRGNQPQHF
-	TRBV5-1	TRBJ2-5	-	TGCGCCAGCAGCTTGAAGGCAGGGGTAATACAAGAGACCCAGTACTTC	CASSLKAGVIQETQYF